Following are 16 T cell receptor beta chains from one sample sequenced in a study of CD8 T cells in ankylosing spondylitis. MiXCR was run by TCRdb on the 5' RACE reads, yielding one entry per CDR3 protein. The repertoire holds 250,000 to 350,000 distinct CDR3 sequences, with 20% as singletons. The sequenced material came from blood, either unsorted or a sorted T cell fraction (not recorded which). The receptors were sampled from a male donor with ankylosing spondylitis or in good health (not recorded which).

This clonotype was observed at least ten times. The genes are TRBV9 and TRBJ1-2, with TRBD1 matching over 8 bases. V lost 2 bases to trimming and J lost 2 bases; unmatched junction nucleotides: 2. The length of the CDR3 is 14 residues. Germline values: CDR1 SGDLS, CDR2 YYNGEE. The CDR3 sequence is CASSVRTGNYGYTF. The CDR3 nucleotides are TGTGCCAGCAGCGTGAGGACAGGGAACTATGGCTACACCTTC. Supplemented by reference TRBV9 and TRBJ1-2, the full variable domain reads DSGVTQTPKHLITATGQRVTLRCSPRSGDLSVYWYQQSLDQGLQFLIQYYNGEERAKGNILERFSAQQFPDLHSELNLSSLELGDSALYFCASSVRTGNYGYTFGSGTRLTVV.

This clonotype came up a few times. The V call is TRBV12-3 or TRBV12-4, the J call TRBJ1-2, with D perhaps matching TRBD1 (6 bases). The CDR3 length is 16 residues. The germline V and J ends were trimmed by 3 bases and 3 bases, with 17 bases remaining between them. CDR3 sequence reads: CASSFRGQGIYYGYTF. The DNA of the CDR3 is TGTGCCAGCAGTTTCAGGGGTCAGGGGATTTACTATGGCTACACCTTC.

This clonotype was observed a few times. DNA for the CDR3: TGCGCCAGCAGCTTGGCCGGGGAGGTAGGTGGCAATGAGCAGTTCTTC. It codes for CASSLAGEVGGNEQFF. V is TRBV5-1 and J is TRBJ2-1; TRBD2 is a possible D gene (6 bases). The CDR3 contains 16 residues. Looked up from germline, CDR1 is SGHRS and CDR2 is YFSETQ. Trimming cost V 0 bases and J 6 bases, with 16 bases left between them.

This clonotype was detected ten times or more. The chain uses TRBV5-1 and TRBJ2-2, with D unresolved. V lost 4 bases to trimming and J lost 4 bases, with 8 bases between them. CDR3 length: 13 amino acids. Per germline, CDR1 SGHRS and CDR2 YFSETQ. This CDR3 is CASSPGFTGELFF. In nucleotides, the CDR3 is TGCGCCAGCAGCCCGGGCTTCACCGGGGAGCTGTTTTTT.

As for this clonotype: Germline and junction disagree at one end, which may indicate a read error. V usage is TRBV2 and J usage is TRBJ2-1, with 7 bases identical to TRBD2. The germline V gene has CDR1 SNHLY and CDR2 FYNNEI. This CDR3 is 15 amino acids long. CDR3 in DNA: TGTGCCAGCAGTGTCGGGGGAGGGAGCCACAATGTGCAGTTCTTC. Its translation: CASSVGGGSHNVQFF. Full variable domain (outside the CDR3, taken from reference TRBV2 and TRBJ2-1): EPEVTQTPSHQVTQMGQEVILRCVPISNHLYFYWYRQILGQKVEFLVSFYNNEISEKSEIFDDQFSVERPDGSNFTLKIRSTKLEDSAMYFCASSVGGGSHNVQFFGPGTRLTVL.

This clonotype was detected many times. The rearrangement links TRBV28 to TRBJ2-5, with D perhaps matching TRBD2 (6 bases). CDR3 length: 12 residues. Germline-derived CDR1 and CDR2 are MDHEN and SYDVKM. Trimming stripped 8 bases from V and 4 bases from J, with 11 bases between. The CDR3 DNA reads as TGTGCCAGCCGGGCGGGGACAGAGACCCAGTACTTC. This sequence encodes CASRAGTETQYF.

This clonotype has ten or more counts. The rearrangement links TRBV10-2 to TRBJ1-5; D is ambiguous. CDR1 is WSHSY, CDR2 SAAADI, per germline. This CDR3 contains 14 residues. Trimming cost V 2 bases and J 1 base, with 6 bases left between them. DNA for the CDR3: TGCGCCAGCAGTGAGAGGCGGAGCAATCAGCCCCAGCATTTT. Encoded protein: CASSERRSNQPQHF.

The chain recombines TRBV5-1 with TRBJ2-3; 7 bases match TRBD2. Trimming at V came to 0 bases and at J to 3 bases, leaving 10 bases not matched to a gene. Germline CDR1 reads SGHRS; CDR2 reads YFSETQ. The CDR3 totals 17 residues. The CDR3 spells CASSLGRWEGRTDTQYF. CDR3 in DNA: TGCGCCAGCAGCTTGGGTAGGTGGGAGGGCCGGACAGATACGCAGTATTTT.

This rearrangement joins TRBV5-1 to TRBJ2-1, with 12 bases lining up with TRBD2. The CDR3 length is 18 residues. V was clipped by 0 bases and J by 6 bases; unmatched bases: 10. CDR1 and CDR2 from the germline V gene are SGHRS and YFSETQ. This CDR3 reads CASSLEPSGRASGNEQFF. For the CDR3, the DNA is TGCGCCAGCAGCTTGGAGCCTAGCGGGAGGGCCTCGGGCAATGAGCAGTTCTTC.

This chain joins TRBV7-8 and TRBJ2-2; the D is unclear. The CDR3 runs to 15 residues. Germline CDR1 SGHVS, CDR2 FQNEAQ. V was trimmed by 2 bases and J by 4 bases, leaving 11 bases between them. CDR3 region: CASSLSPSGTGELFF. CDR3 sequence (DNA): TGTGCCAGCAGCTTATCTCCCTCGGGCACCGGGGAGCTGTTTTTT.

CDR3 sequence reads: CASSSVGLADTQYF. The CDR3 coding sequence is TGTGCCAGCAGCTCCGTGGGACTAGCAGATACGCAGTATTTT. This rearrangement joins TRBV7-9 to TRBJ2-3, with 8 bases that match TRBD2. J was trimmed by 4 bases and V by 4 bases; bases with no gene match: 4. The CDR3 is 14 amino acids. Per the germline V gene, CDR1 is SEHNR and CDR2 is FQNEAQ (reference sequence).

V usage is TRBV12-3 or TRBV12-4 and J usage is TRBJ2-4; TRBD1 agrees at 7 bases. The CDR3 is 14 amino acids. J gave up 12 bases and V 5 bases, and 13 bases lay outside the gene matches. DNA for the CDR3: TGTGCCAGCAGTCCACGACAGGGACGCGGCACTCAGTACTTC. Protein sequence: CASSPRQGRGTQYF.

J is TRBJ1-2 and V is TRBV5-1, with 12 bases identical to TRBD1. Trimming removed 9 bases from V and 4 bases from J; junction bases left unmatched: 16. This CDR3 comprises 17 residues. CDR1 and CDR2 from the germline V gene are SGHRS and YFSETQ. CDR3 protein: CANRSRDRGPAGYGYTF. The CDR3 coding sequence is TGCGCCAACCGCTCCCGGGACAGGGGGCCGGCTGGCTATGGCTACACCTTC.

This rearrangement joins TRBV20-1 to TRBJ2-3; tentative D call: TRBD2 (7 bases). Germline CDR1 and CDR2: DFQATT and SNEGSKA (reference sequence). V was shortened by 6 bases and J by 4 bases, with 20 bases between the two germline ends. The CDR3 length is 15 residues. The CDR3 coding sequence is TGCAGTGCGAAAGGGGGGAGGGGGAGCGCAGATACGCAGTATTTT. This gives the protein CSAKGGRGSADTQYF.

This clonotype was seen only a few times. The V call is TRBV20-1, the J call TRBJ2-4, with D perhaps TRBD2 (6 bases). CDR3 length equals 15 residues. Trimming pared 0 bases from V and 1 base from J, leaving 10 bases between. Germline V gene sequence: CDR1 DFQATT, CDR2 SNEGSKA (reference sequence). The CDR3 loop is CSARDVAGAKNIQYF. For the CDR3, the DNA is TGCAGTGCTAGAGATGTCGCGGGGGCCAAAAACATTCAGTACTTC.

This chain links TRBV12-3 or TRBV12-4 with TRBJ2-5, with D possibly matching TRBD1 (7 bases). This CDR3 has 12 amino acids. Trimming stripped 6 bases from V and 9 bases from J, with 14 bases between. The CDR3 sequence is CASSDREESQYF. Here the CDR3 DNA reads TGTGCCAGCAGCGACAGGGAGGAGTCCCAGTACTTC.